This T cell receptor (beta chain) was identified in a study of brain T cells in children with intractable seizures. In regard to this clone: The antigen is unknown.

The repertoire was sequenced with immunoSEQ multiplex PCR; TCRdb's copy has only in-frame clones and lacks some. Of under 400,000 clones listed, over 90% were seen once; the top ten hold 5.7%. Time point reported: blood from clinic visit 5 months post-surgery; TSC patient then seizure free. Surgery cases with the highest brain T cell transcript signatures were chosen for sequencing. This CDR3 contains 16 residues. V was pared by 1 base and J by 2 bases, with 12 bases between. Germline-derived CDR1 and CDR2 are SGHVS and FQNEAQ. General study findings and limits: Pre-surgery blood may have been undersampled, hiding some clones.

This clonotype was obtained from a boy under two years old with tuberous sclerosis and intractable seizures. V and J are TRBV7-8 and TRBJ2-1; D may be TRBD2 (6 bases). Specimen: peripheral blood, collected 4 to 5 months after surgery. The DNA for the CDR3 is TGTGCCAGCAGCTTAGAATGGCGGGGAACCTACAATGAGCAGTTCTTC. Its protein is CASSLEWRGTYNEQFF.